A single sample gave rise to the 15 T cell receptor beta chains below, sequenced in a study of blood T cell repertoires in COVID-19 (TCRdb year 2020). The library was made by the immunoSEQ multiplex PCR assay. Imported from immuneACCESS, the table was reduced by TCRdb to in-frame sequences with V and J called. These copies leave out some clones; in studies compared against another copy, an unresolved V gene accounts for under half, and the cause of the remainder is not known. The sample table shows about 170,000 clones, and about 86% are seen once. The ten top clones hold around 9.9% of the sample. Sequences were obtained from peripheral blood. The receptors stem from a woman aged 55-69 years with COVID-19, enrolled during active disease.

The chain has TRBV2 and TRBJ2-2, with 9 bases fitting TRBD1. Germline-derived CDR1 and CDR2 are SNHLY and FYNNEI. After removal of 6 bases from V and 5 bases from J, the junction contained 4 bases not matched to a gene. The CDR3 is made up of 14 amino acids. Here the CDR3 DNA reads TGTGCCAGCAGGGGACAGGGAAGGACCGGGGAGCTGTTTTTT. This encodes CASRGQGRTGELFF.

The rearrangement joins TRBV29-1 to TRBJ1-1; 9 nucleotides line up with TRBD1. V was clipped by 4 bases and J by 4 bases; unmatched bases: 7. Germline lookup yields CDR1 SQVTM and CDR2 ANQGSEA. CDR3 length: 14 residues. The CDR3 sequence: CSVAPGTGFTEAFF. CDR3 nucleotide sequence: TGCAGCGTTGCTCCTGGGACAGGGTTCACTGAAGCTTTCTTT. Variable domain in full (rest from reference TRBV29-1 and TRBJ1-1): SAVISQKPSRDICQRGTSLTIQCQVDSQVTMMFWYRQQPGQSLTLIATANQGSEATYESGFVIDKFPISRPNLTFSTLTVSNMSPEDSSIYLCSVAPGTGFTEAFFGQGTRLTVV.

The V call is TRBV24-1, the J call TRBJ1-2; possible D gene TRBD1, 6 bases. The V gene lost 4 bases and the J gene lost 9 bases, with 11 bases spanning the gap. This CDR3 spans 12 amino acids. Germline V gene sequence: CDR1 KGHDR, CDR2 SFDVKD. CDR3: CATSDRTDRYTF. The CDR3 coding sequence is TGTGCCACCAGTGACCGGACAGATCGCTACACCTTC.

This chain uses TRBV19 with TRBJ1-5; D perhaps matches TRBD1 (6 bases). The CDR3 is 15 residues long. Germline V gives CDR1 LNHDA, CDR2 SQIVND (reference sequence). V dropped 3 bases and J dropped 7 bases, with 16 bases sitting between them. The DNA of the CDR3 is TGTGCCAGTAGTATTCTGTTCGAGGGGGTCCAGCCCCAGCATTTT. As protein: CASSILFEGVQPQHF.

The chain uses TRBV9 and TRBJ2-7, with 8 bases aligning to TRBD1. The CDR3 is 15 residues long. V shed 0 bases and J 1 base; nucleotides not matched to a gene: 3. From germline, CDR1 is SGDLS and CDR2 YYNGEE. CDR3 residues: CASSVATGESYEQYF. CDR3 DNA sequence: TGTGCCAGCAGCGTAGCGACAGGGGAATCCTACGAGCAGTACTTC. Drawing the rest from reference TRBV9 and TRBJ2-7, the complete variable domain is DSGVTQTPKHLITATGQRVTLRCSPRSGDLSVYWYQQSLDQGLQFLIQYYNGEERAKGNILERFSAQQFPDLHSELNLSSLELGDSALYFCASSVATGESYEQYFGPGTRLTVT.

The V and J genes are TRBV12-2 and TRBJ2-2; the DNA was not compared with TRBD2, the D call given in the table. TRBV12-2 is designated a pseudogene. This CDR3 comprises 18 residues. The CDR3 loop is CASRLDDSGRGPGGELFF. As DNA, the CDR3 is TGTGCAAGTCGCTTAGATGACAGCGGGAGGGGGCCAGGCGGGGAGCTGTTTTTT.

This clone appeared once. This chain joins TRBV5-1 and TRBJ1-2; D uncertain. Per germline, CDR1 SGHRS and CDR2 YFSETQ. The V gene lost 0 bases and the J gene lost 5 bases, with 8 bases spanning the gap. This CDR3 has 13 residues. Here the CDR3 reads CASSLAEVYGYTF. CDR3 sequence (DNA): TGCGCCAGCAGCTTGGCCGAGGTGTATGGCTACACCTTC. Together with reference TRBV5-1 and TRBJ1-2, the CDR3 gives the full variable domain: KAGVTQTPRYLIKTRGQQVTLSCSPISGHRSVSWYQQTPGQGLQFLFEYFSETQRNKGNFPGRFSGRQFSNSRSEMNVSTLELGDSALYLCASSLAEVYGYTFGSGTRLTVV.

The chain employs TRBV3-1 (or the pseudogene TRBV3-2) and TRBJ1-2, with unresolved D. Per germline, CDR1 LGHDT and CDR2 YNNKEL (reference sequence). The V gene lost 5 bases and the J gene lost 0 bases, with 7 bases spanning the gap. The length of the CDR3 is 13 residues. The CDR3 nucleotides are TGTGCCAGCAGCTACAGAACTAACTATGGCTACACCTTC. It translates to CASSYRTNYGYTF.

This clone was counted only a few times. Other DNA sequences in this sample translate to the same CDR3. V and J are TRBV3-1 (or the pseudogene TRBV3-2) and TRBJ1-5; the D is unclear. V was cut by 0 bases and J by 0 bases, with 3 bases left in between. The CDR3 totals 14 residues. Germline CDR1 is LGHDT and CDR2 is YNNKEL (reference sequence). The CDR3 spells CASSQDYSNQPQHF. CDR3 DNA sequence: TGTGCCAGCAGCCAAGATTATAGCAATCAGCCCCAGCATTTT.

The chain joins TRBV7-2 to TRBJ2-2; 14 nucleotides align to TRBD2. The CDR3 length is 19 residues. Trimming took 2 bases from V and 6 from J; bases not matched to a gene: 11. Germline V gives CDR1 SGHTA, CDR2 FQGNSA. The CDR3 sequence is CASSLLGRRLAGGPGELFF. CDR3 nucleotide sequence: TGTGCCAGCAGCTTATTGGGACGACGACTAGCGGGAGGGCCCGGGGAGCTGTTTTTT.

The CDR3 loop reads CASRWTSGAYEQYF. CDR3 DNA sequence: TGTGCCAGCAGGTGGACTAGCGGAGCCTACGAGCAGTACTTC. The chain employs TRBV6-5 and TRBJ2-7; 10 bases agree with TRBD2. J was trimmed by 2 bases and V by 6 bases; bases with no gene match: 4. CDR3 length equals 14 residues. Germline V gene data show CDR1 as MNHEY and CDR2 as SVGAGI.

The chain recombines TRBV9 with TRBJ2-7, with TRBD2 matching over 8 bases. Germline V CDR1 and CDR2: SGDLS, YYNGEE. Trimming at V came to 0 bases and at J to 2 bases, leaving 4 bases not matched to a gene. The CDR3 is made up of 15 amino acids. The CDR3 sequence is CASSVESGRAYEQYF. The CDR3 nucleotides read TGTGCCAGCAGCGTAGAGAGCGGGAGAGCCTACGAGCAGTACTTC.

The chain recombines TRBV2 with TRBJ2-5, with a weak D call TRBD1 (5 bases). Germline V gives CDR1 SNHLY, CDR2 FYNNEI. The CDR3 spans 14 residues. The V end lost 8 bases, the J end lost 5 bases, and 18 bases lay between the germline ends. CDR3 in amino acids: CASCRFGARETQYF. For the CDR3, the DNA is TGTGCCAGCTGCCGCTTTGGGGCGCGGGAGACCCAGTACTTC.

About this clone: This CDR3 is also generated by other DNA sequences in the sample. This chain connects TRBV29-1 to TRBJ2-7; possibly TRBD2 for D (5 bases). CDR1 and CDR2 (germline): SQVTM, ANQGSEA. The germline V and J ends were trimmed by 7 bases and 2 bases, with 9 bases remaining between them. CDR3 length: 11 amino acids. The CDR3 loop reads CSGGQAYEQYF. DNA of the CDR3: TGCAGCGGAGGGCAGGCCTACGAGCAGTACTTC.

V and J are TRBV6-5 and TRBJ1-1; possible D gene TRBD1, 5 bases. The CDR3 has 13 amino acids. The germline V gene encodes CDR1 MNHEY and CDR2 SVGAGI. Trimming removed 0 bases at V and 11 bases at J, with 13 bases between. The CDR3 nucleotides read TGTGCCAGCAGTTACTCCTACCAGGGCTGGGCTTTCTTT. Translated: CASSYSYQGWAFF.